This TCR beta chain was sequenced in a study of PD-1 blockade in classical Hodgkin lymphoma. Overall study findings and caveats: What caused the repertoire differences, perhaps disease activity or prior therapy, remains undefined. While CD8+ TCR diversity did not rise significantly by C4D1, CD4+ TCR diversity did. The authors excluded patients who started nivolumab under 1 year after ASCT.

Per germline, CDR1 SGHVS and CDR2 FQNEAQ. This CDR3 has 14 amino acids. With 1 base removed from V and 3 bases from J, the gap between germline ends came to 7 bases. Repertoires were generated with immunoSEQ multiplex PCR, while TCRdb's copy carries only in-frame clones and drops some. The sample includes roughly 20,000 clones, 84% of them seen just once. The time point was: cycle 4 day 1 (C4D1), after more than five weeks of nivolumab. With no exception, relapse followed autologous stem cell transplantation in all patients, and brentuximab vedotin exposure varied. From thawed PBMCs, CD8+ T cells were isolated by magnetic negative selection. As to this clone: Its antigen is still unknown.

The material was CD8+ T cells from blood, obtained before the fourth cycle of nivolumab. This chain joins TRBV7-8 and TRBJ2-1; D is unclear. The source of this sequence is a human donor with classical Hodgkin lymphoma. The CDR3 DNA reads as TGTGCCAGCAGCTTAGATGGCTACTACAATGAGCAGTTCTTC. As protein: CASSLDGYYNEQFF.